The 8 T cell receptor beta chains presented below share a single source sample, sequenced in a study of cytomegalovirus exposure and HLA in healthy donors. Primers: 60 Vbeta forward and 13 Jbeta reverse. This table comes from immunoSEQ multiplex PCR, and its TCRdb copy is limited to in-frame clones, with some not included. The sample holds fewer than 200,000 clones, over 75% seen once. The sample comprised PBMCs. All receptors derive from a man in his 60s in good health and CMV-seronegative.

The chain links TRBV5-4 to TRBJ2-1, with 8 bases fitting TRBD2. CDR1 and CDR2 from the germline V gene are SGHNT and YYREEE (reference sequence). This CDR3 has 14 amino acids. The V and J ends lost 0 bases and 6 bases, in that order; junction bases with no gene match: 2. CDR3 coding DNA: TGTGCCAGCAGCTTGGCCGCGGGAGGCAATGAGCAGTTCTTC. Translated: CASSLAAGGNEQFF. Drawing the rest from reference TRBV5-4 and TRBJ2-1, the complete variable domain is ETGVTQSPTHLIKTRGQQVTLRCSSQSGHNTVSWYQQALGQGPQFIFQYYREEENGRGNFPPRFSGLQFPNYSSELNVNALELDDSALYLCASSLAAGGNEQFFGPGTRLTVL.

The genes are TRBV14 and TRBJ2-2; a weak D match, TRBD1 (5 bases). The CDR3 length is 14 residues. With 4 bases removed from V and 6 bases from J, the gap between germline ends came to 12 bases. Germline lookup yields CDR1 SGHDN and CDR2 FVKESK. Written as DNA, the CDR3 is TGTGCCAGCAGCCCCAGGGTGGGCGCCGGGGAGCTGTTTTTT. It codes for CASSPRVGAGELFF.

V and J are TRBV6-1 and TRBJ2-6; D is unclear. V was shortened by 3 bases and J by 1 base, with 7 bases between the two germline ends. The V gene's germline CDR1 is MNHNS and CDR2 SASEGT. This CDR3 region has 15 residues. CDR3 loop: CASSDSLSGANVLTF. CDR3 bases: TGTGCCAGCAGTGACTCTCTATCTGGGGCCAACGTCCTGACTTTC.

In its sample, this clone was seen once. The rearrangement joins TRBV15 to TRBJ1-3; 8 bases line up with TRBD1. Germline V gene sequence: CDR1 LNHNV, CDR2 YYDKDF (reference sequence). V was pared by 3 bases and J by 2 bases, with 18 bases of the junction left unmatched. The CDR3 is 20 amino acids. The CDR3, as DNA: TGTGCCACCAGCAGCGAGCTGCGCGCCTCCAAGGACAGGGCTGGAAACACCATATATTTT. It encodes CATSSELRASKDRAGNTIYF.

This clone appeared once. CDR3: CASSPPVFETEAFF. The CDR3 DNA reads as TGTGCCAGCTCACCACCGGTATTTGAGACTGAAGCTTTCTTT. V usage is TRBV18 and J usage is TRBJ1-1, with no clear D. V lost 0 bases and J lost 5, with 10 bases in between. This CDR3 region has 14 residues. CDR1 and CDR2 from the germline V gene are KGHSH and LQKENI.

J is TRBJ2-2 and V is TRBV6-1; D is unresolved. With 6 bases removed from V and 1 base from J, the gap between germline ends came to 9 bases. Germline CDR1 MNHNS, CDR2 SASEGT. The CDR3 spans 14 residues. The DNA of the CDR3 is TGTGCCAGCAGGGCGGCCCAGAACACCGGGGAGCTGTTTTTT. As protein: CASRAAQNTGELFF.

V gene TRBV6-1 combines with J gene TRBJ2-5; weak D call: TRBD1 (5 bases). V was shortened by 10 bases and J by 1 base, with 19 bases between the two germline ends. The CDR3 is made up of 15 amino acids. CDR1 and CDR2 from the germline V gene are MNHNS and SASEGT. The CDR3 nucleotides read TGTGCCACCGAGAGGAATGGGGCTACCCAAGAGACCCAGTACTTC. Amino acid sequence: CATERNGATQETQYF.

This chain uses TRBV9 with TRBJ1-1; D perhaps matches TRBD1 (5 bases). Germline CDR1 reads SGDLS; CDR2 reads YYNGEE. Trimming removed 0 bases at V and 0 bases at J, with 12 bases between. The CDR3 is made up of 16 amino acids. The CDR3 region has the DNA TGTGCCAGCAGCGTAGGGTTCCAGGGAATGAACACTGAAGCTTTCTTT. This encodes CASSVGFQGMNTEAFF.